This passage covers 25 T cell receptor beta chains from one sample sequenced in a study of beta chain features in type 1 diabetes. Expressed TCRB transcripts were sequenced, since all the RNA that had been isolated was reverse transcribed. Method: immunoSEQ multiplex PCR; TCRdb's copy keeps in-frame clones and lacks some. The sample records 360,000 or so clones, around a fifth being singletons. Sequences were obtained from naive CD4+ T cells from blood. All receptors come from a woman between 18 and 30 years old in good health.

This clone was seen only a few times. The rearrangement joins TRBV6-6 to TRBJ2-7, with D maybe TRBD2 (7 bases). From germline, CDR1 is MNHNY and CDR2 SVGAGI (reference sequence). The CDR3 is 16 amino acids. V lost 2 bases to trimming and J lost 5 bases, with 19 bases between them. The CDR3 region has the DNA TGTGCCAGCAGTTACCCGATTCGGGGGGCTTTGGACGAGCAGTACTTC. It codes for CASSYPIRGALDEQYF.

This clone was found a few times. The V gene is TRBV6-1, the J gene TRBJ2-1; 11 positions agree with TRBD2. Germline V gives CDR1 MNHNS, CDR2 SASEGT. The CDR3 is made up of 15 amino acids. V dropped 10 bases and J dropped 8; count of bases not matched to a gene: 13. The CDR3 spells CATQYGTSGRDEQFF. CDR3 bases: TGTGCCACCCAATATGGGACTAGCGGAAGGGATGAGCAGTTCTTC.

This clone showed up just a few times. The chain carries TRBV5-1 and TRBJ2-1; TRBD2 is a possible D gene (6 bases). This CDR3 has 13 residues. Trimming cost V 4 bases and J 5 bases, with 10 bases left between them. In germline, CDR1 is SGHRS, CDR2 YFSETQ. Here the CDR3 DNA reads TGCGCCAGCAGCAAGGGCGGGAACAATGAGCAGTTCTTC. It codes for CASSKGGNNEQFF.

The sample holds a few counts of this clone. The chain uses TRBV30 and TRBJ1-1, with a weak D call TRBD1 (5 bases). This CDR3 comprises 15 residues. Trimming cost V 0 bases and J 4 bases, with 15 bases left between them. Germline CDR1 and CDR2: GTSNPN and SVGIG (reference sequence). The CDR3 loop reads CAWSVLSHGGTEAFF. The DNA of the CDR3 is TGTGCCTGGAGTGTACTTAGTCACGGGGGCACTGAAGCTTTCTTT.

The genes are TRBV6-6 and TRBJ2-7, with no clear D. CDR3 length: 11 amino acids. Germline loops: CDR1 MNHNY, CDR2 SVGAGI (reference sequence). The germline V and J ends were trimmed by 5 bases and 7 bases, with 9 bases remaining between them. CDR3 loop: CASSQSREQYF. The DNA for the CDR3 is TGTGCCAGCAGTCAGTCCAGGGAGCAGTACTTC.

This chain links TRBV7-2 with TRBJ2-7, with D unclear. The V end was cut by 1 base, the J end by 3 bases, with 7 bases between. This CDR3 is built from 13 residues. Per germline, CDR1 SGHTA and CDR2 FQGNSA. CDR3 nucleotides: TGTGCCAGCAGCTTAGGGCCGAACTACGAGCAGTACTTC. Its translation is CASSLGPNYEQYF. The variable domain in full, completed from reference TRBV7-2 and TRBJ2-7, reads GAGVSQSPSNKVTEKGKDVELRCDPISGHTALYWYRQSLGQGLEFLIYFQGNSAPDKSGLPSDRFSAERTGGSVSTLTIQRTQQEDSAVYLCASSLGPNYEQYFGPGTRLTVT.

The chain uses TRBV28 and TRBJ2-3, with TRBD1 matching 9 bases. The V segment lost 7 bases and the J segment 6 bases; nucleotides outside the gene matches: 11. The germline CDR1 and CDR2 sequences are MDHEN and SYDVKM. The CDR3 is 15 residues long. CDR3 DNA sequence: TGTGCCAGCAAGGGGGGACAGGGACCTTCGGATACGCAGTATTTT. Amino acids: CASKGGQGPSDTQYF.

This clone was detected a few times. The V and J genes are TRBV7-9 and TRBJ1-4, with 7 bases matching TRBD1. The CDR3 has 13 amino acids. Germline assignment: CDR1 SEHNR and CDR2 FQNEAQ (reference sequence). The J segment lost 7 bases and the V segment lost 11 bases, leaving 10 bases of the junction unmatched. The CDR3 here is CAGHQTGLEKLFF. For the CDR3, the DNA is TGTGCCGGCCACCAGACAGGGCTTGAAAAACTGTTTTTT.

J is TRBJ2-1 and V is TRBV30; 11 bases agree with TRBD2. CDR1 is GTSNPN and CDR2 is SVGIG in the germline V gene (reference sequence). The CDR3 contains 15 residues. The ends lost 5 bases at V and 7 bases at J; junction bases unmatched: 10. The CDR3 sequence is CAWVDLAGGPNEQFF. CDR3 sequence (DNA): TGTGCCTGGGTGGATCTAGCGGGGGGCCCTAATGAGCAGTTCTTC.

This clone has only a few counts. V and J are TRBV30 and TRBJ2-2; the D is unclear. Germline V gene lookup returns CDR1 GTSNPN and CDR2 SVGIG (reference sequence). The germline V and J ends were trimmed by 4 bases and 4 bases, with 16 bases remaining between them. The CDR3 sequence is 15 residues long. This chain's CDR3 is CAWIPMPGTTGELFF. In DNA form, the CDR3 reads TGTGCCTGGATTCCGATGCCGGGTACCACCGGGGAGCTGTTTTTT.

V is TRBV7-3 and J is TRBJ2-2; 9 bases are a match to TRBD2. The CDR3 runs 18 residues. V lost 0 bases and J lost 0; bases outside the gene matches: 5. Germline V lookup: CDR1 SGHTA, CDR2 FQGTGA. CDR3 sequence reads: CASSLTSSGASNTGELFF. CDR3 sequence (DNA): TGTGCCAGCAGCTTAACGTCTAGCGGGGCCTCGAACACCGGGGAGCTGTTTTTT.

The chain recombines TRBV5-1 with TRBJ2-5; tentative D call: TRBD2 (5 bases). Germline loops: CDR1 SGHRS, CDR2 YFSETQ. The CDR3 has 15 residues. With 5 bases removed from V and 6 bases from J, the gap between germline ends came to 20 bases. In DNA, the CDR3 is TGCGCCAGCAGTCGTGGACTCTCCCCCGCGCAGACCCAGTACTTC. Its translation is CASSRGLSPAQTQYF.

V gene TRBV4-1 combines with J gene TRBJ2-7, with TRBD2 matching over 8 bases. This CDR3 region has 15 residues. Germline loops: CDR1 MGHRA, CDR2 YSYEKL. The trim removed 2 bases at V and 5 bases at J, leaving 8 bases unmatched. CDR3 region: CASSQIGLAIDEQYF. The CDR3 DNA reads as TGCGCCAGCAGCCAAATTGGACTAGCTATTGACGAGCAGTACTTC.

The chain has TRBV9 and TRBJ1-3; a possible D gene is TRBD1 (6 bases). The CDR3 totals 18 residues. The V and J ends lost 3 bases and 0 bases respectively, with 19 bases between them. Germline loops: CDR1 SGDLS, CDR2 YYNGEE. CDR3 protein: CASSASTGLDFSGNTIYF. CDR3 nucleotides: TGTGCCAGCAGCGCCTCGACAGGACTGGACTTCTCTGGAAACACCATATATTTT.

The V and J genes are TRBV30 and TRBJ1-2, with D perhaps matching TRBD1 (5 bases). Germline assignment: CDR1 GTSNPN and CDR2 SVGIG (reference sequence). This CDR3 region has 13 residues. V was pared by 4 bases and J by 8 bases, with 17 bases between. CDR3 amino acids: CAWISARVGGYTF. The CDR3 bases are TGTGCCTGGATCTCGGCCAGGGTGGGAGGCTACACCTTC.

This rearrangement joins TRBV7-2 to TRBJ2-1, with 8 bases aligning to TRBD1. Per germline, CDR1 SGHTA and CDR2 FQGNSA. Trimming took 5 bases from V and 10 from J; bases not matched to a gene: 4. The CDR3 has 12 residues. The CDR3 region is CASSPRDREQFF. The CDR3 DNA sequence: TGTGCCAGCAGCCCCCGGGACAGGGAGCAGTTCTTC. The variable domain in full, completed from reference TRBV7-2 and TRBJ2-1, reads GAGVSQSPSNKVTEKGKDVELRCDPISGHTALYWYRQSLGQGLEFLIYFQGNSAPDKSGLPSDRFSAERTGGSVSTLTIQRTQQEDSAVYLCASSPRDREQFFGPGTRLTVL.

This clone showed up just a few times. The chain has TRBV6-5 and TRBJ1-5; D gene unclear. V lost 6 bases to trimming and J lost 12 bases, with 3 bases between them. The CDR3 totals 8 residues. CDR1 and CDR2 (germline): MNHEY, SVGAGI. The CDR3: CASSYQHF. CDR3 sequence (DNA): TGTGCCAGCAGCTACCAGCATTTT.

J is TRBJ2-7 and V is TRBV30; the D is unclear. The CDR3 sequence is 15 residues long. The germline V and J ends were trimmed by 3 bases and 4 bases, with 19 bases remaining between them. CDR1 is GTSNPN, CDR2 SVGIG, per germline (reference sequence). The CDR3 region has the DNA TGTGCCTGGAGATCGCTGGGCCAAGTAACTTACGAGCAGTACTTC. Translating gives CAWRSLGQVTYEQYF.

This rearrangement joins TRBV7-9 to TRBJ2-2, with TRBD2 matching over 10 bases. The CDR3 extends over 16 amino acids. J was trimmed by 0 bases and V by 4 bases; bases with no gene match: 2. Germline CDR1 SEHNR, CDR2 FQNEAQ (reference sequence). As DNA, the CDR3 is TGTGCCAGCAGCTCAGGACTAGCGGCGAACACCGGGGAGCTGTTTTTT. Protein product: CASSSGLAANTGELFF.

The J gene is TRBJ2-3, the V gene TRBV29-1; 13 bases agree with TRBD2. CDR1 and CDR2 (germline): SQVTM, ANQGSEA. Unmatched junction bases numbered 8, after V lost 5 bases and J lost 6 bases. The CDR3 contains 15 residues. The CDR3 DNA reads as TGCAGCGTTTCTCCCGGGACTAGCGGGGTGGATACGCAGTATTTT. As protein: CSVSPGTSGVDTQYF.

This chain uses TRBV19 with TRBJ2-1; D may be TRBD2 (5 bases). Germline CDR1 reads LNHDA; CDR2 reads SQIVND (reference sequence). With 7 bases removed from V and 3 bases from J, the gap between germline ends came to 13 bases. CDR3 length equals 14 residues. For the CDR3, the DNA is TGTGCCAGTACCCCCCGGGGATTCTACAATGAGCAGTTCTTC. Protein product: CASTPRGFYNEQFF. The whole variable domain, remainder taken from reference TRBV19 and TRBJ2-1, is DGGITQSPKYLFRKEGQNVTLSCEQNLNHDAMYWYRQDPGQGLRLIYYSQIVNDFQKGDIAEGYSVSREKKESFPLTVTSAQKNPTAFYLCASTPRGFYNEQFFGPGTRLTVL.

The chain recombines TRBV7-2 with TRBJ1-2; maybe TRBD1 (5 bases). Trimming took off 3 bases at V and 2 bases at J, with 10 bases between the two ends. The CDR3 totals 14 residues. The germline V gene encodes CDR1 SGHTA and CDR2 FQGNSA. The chain's CDR3 is CASSLTAVNYGYTF. The CDR3 DNA sequence: TGTGCCAGCAGCTTGACAGCAGTCAACTATGGCTACACCTTC.

This clone was observed a few times. This sequence joins TRBV15 and TRBJ1-6; maybe TRBD1 (5 bases). Germline V gene lookup returns CDR1 LNHNV and CDR2 YYDKDF (reference sequence). This CDR3 spans 17 amino acids. V was cut by 2 bases and J by 10 bases, with 21 bases left in between. DNA of the CDR3: TGTGCCACCAGCAGACCCTACCAAGGCCAGGGCGAATCACCCCTCCACTTT. This encodes CATSRPYQGQGESPLHF.

This clone came up a few times. The chain recombines TRBV5-1 with TRBJ2-3; the D gene is possibly TRBD2 (6 bases). Trimming pared 7 bases from V and 5 bases from J, leaving 23 bases between. This CDR3 comprises 16 residues. CDR1 SGHRS and CDR2 YFSETQ come from the germline V gene. In DNA form, the CDR3 reads TGCGCCAGCGGGGCCCTGGGACTCCTTCCCGGAGATACGCAGTATTTT. Amino acid sequence: CASGALGLLPGDTQYF. Variable domain in full (rest from reference TRBV5-1 and TRBJ2-3): KAGVTQTPRYLIKTRGQQVTLSCSPISGHRSVSWYQQTPGQGLQFLFEYFSETQRNKGNFPGRFSGRQFSNSRSEMNVSTLELGDSALYLCASGALGLLPGDTQYFGPGTRLTVL.

The gene calls are TRBV30 and TRBJ1-6; D is possibly TRBD1 (6 bases). V lost 3 bases and J 7 bases, leaving 16 bases between the germline ends. The CDR3 length is 15 residues. The V gene's germline CDR1 is GTSNPN and CDR2 SVGIG (reference sequence). The CDR3: CAWSTGRGRNSPLHF. Here the CDR3 DNA reads TGTGCCTGGAGCACAGGGCGGGGGAGGAATTCACCCCTCCACTTT.